This T cell receptor beta chain was identified during a study of T-cell reconstitution after alpha-beta-depleted transplantation in children. This CDR3 region has 13 residues. J gave up 10 bases and V 5 bases, and 8 bases lay outside the gene matches. Looked up from germline, CDR1 is SEHNR and CDR2 is FQNEAQ (reference sequence). This clonotype was seen many times. Its antigen remains unidentified. Preparation of the TCRbeta library used unique molecular identifiers. Each CDR3 protein gets one entry after TCRdb re-called the PCR reads with MiXCR. The data show hundreds of thousands of distinct CDR3 sequences, with over 10% seen just once and around 2.2% held by the top ten. General observations from the study: T-cell counts and diversity at one year post-transplant came mainly from newly produced T cells. Reported findings indicate that, about two months after transplant, alpha-beta T cells came from several hundred expanded clones, which were derived from non-depleted graft cells.

The chain links TRBV7-9 to TRBJ2-1; 7 positions match TRBD2. The receptor comes from a male patient aged 5 to 17 who had a stem cell transplant for acute myeloid leukemia, so the T cells may come from the graft donor. The sequencing used PBMCs, mostly from graft donor cells, collected 360 days after TCRalphabeta/CD19-depleted stem cell transplant. The CDR3: CASSVKAGKEQFF. As DNA, the CDR3 is TGTGCCAGCAGCGTTAAAGCGGGGAAGGAGCAGTTCTTC. Filled out from reference TRBV7-9 and TRBJ2-1, the complete variable domain reads DTGVSQNPRHKITKRGQNVTFRCDPISEHNRLYWYRQTLGQGPEFLTYFQNEAQLEKSRLLSDRFSAERPKGSFSTLEIQRTEQGDSAMYLCASSVKAGKEQFFGPGTRLTVL.